The 2 T cell receptor beta chains below come from one sample, sequenced in a study of blood T cell repertoires in COVID-19. Sequencing was performed with immunoSEQ multiplex PCR; in TCRdb, only in-frame clones are kept and a portion is missing. The sample holds roughly 290,000 clones, 75% to 95% seen once. Sequenced material: peripheral blood. The receptors derive from a woman aged 30 to 39 with COVID-19, enrolled during active disease.

The chain uses TRBV18 and TRBJ1-1; D might be TRBD1 (6 bases). Germline-derived CDR1 and CDR2 are KGHSH and LQKENI. V was cut by 3 bases and J by 4 bases, with 21 bases left in between. The CDR3 is 17 residues long. CDR3 region: CASSPPGHVVRLTEAFF. As DNA, the CDR3 is TGTGCCAGCTCACCTCCGGGACACGTAGTGAGACTCACTGAAGCTTTCTTT. The variable domain in full, with the rest retrieved from reference TRBV18 and TRBJ1-1, is NAGVMQNPRHLVRRRGQEARLRCSPMKGHSHVYWYRQLPEEGLKFMVYLQKENIIDESGMPKERFSAEFPKEGPSILRIQQVVRGDSAAYFCASSPPGHVVRLTEAFFGQGTRLTVV.

The genes are TRBV24-1 and TRBJ2-1; 11 nucleotides agree with TRBD2. Germline assignment: CDR1 KGHDR and CDR2 SFDVKD. CDR3 length: 16 amino acids. J lost 0 bases, V lost 7 bases, and 4 bases had no gene match. DNA for the CDR3: TGTGCCACCAGGGGGACTAGCGGCAGCTCCTACAATGAGCAGTTCTTC. It encodes CATRGTSGSSYNEQFF.